This paragraph covers one T cell receptor beta chain sequence. The antigen is undetermined. Sequenced by immunoSEQ multiplex PCR; TCRdb stores in-frame clones only, minus some. The table has over 20,000 clones, around three quarters seen once; the top ten hold 0.7% to 1%. These data come from a study of regulatory dendritic cells for organ transplantation. Study-wide points: Considerable individual heterogeneity was seen in alloreactive memory CD8+ T cells.

Germline CDR1 SGHRS, CDR2 YFSETQ. The J segment lost 2 bases and the V segment lost 4 bases, leaving 6 bases of the junction unmatched. The CDR3 totals 15 residues. CD4+ or CD8+ T cells were sorted as naive CD45RA+ or memory CD45RO+. Sequenced sample: memory CD4+ T cells from blood. As to subset: CD45RO+ memory T cells. This receptor was obtained from a human donor in good health. The chain combines TRBV5-1 with TRBJ2-1; 7 bases are shared with TRBD1. For the CDR3, the DNA is TGCGCCAGCAGCCCCGGGACAGACACCTACAATGAGCAGTTCTTC. Translated: CASSPGTDTYNEQFF.